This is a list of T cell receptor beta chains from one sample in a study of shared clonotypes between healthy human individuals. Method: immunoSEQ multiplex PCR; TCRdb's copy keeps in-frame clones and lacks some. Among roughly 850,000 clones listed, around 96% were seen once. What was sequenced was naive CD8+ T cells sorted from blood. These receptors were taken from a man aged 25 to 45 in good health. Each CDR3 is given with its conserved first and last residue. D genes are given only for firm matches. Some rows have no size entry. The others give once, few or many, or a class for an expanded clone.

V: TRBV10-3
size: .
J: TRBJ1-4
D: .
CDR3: CAIRATGRGEKLFF
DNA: TGTGCCATCAGGGCAACAGGGAGAGGGGAAAAACTGTTTTTT

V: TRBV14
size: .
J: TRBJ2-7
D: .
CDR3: CASSQDWPSYEQYF
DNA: TGTGCCAGCAGCCAAGATTGGCCTTCCTACGAGCAGTACTTC

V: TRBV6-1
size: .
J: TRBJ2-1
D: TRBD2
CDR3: CASSECQRENNEQFF
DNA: TGTGCCAGCAGTGAATGTCAGCGGGAAAACAATGAGCAGTTCTTC

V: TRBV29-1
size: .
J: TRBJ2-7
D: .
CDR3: CSVEDEMSSAYEQYF
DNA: TGCAGCGTTGAAGATGAGATGTCGTCGGCCTACGAGCAGTACTTC

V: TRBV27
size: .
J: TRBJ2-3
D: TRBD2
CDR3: CASSIGTSGNTDTQYF
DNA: TGTGCCAGCAGCATTGGGACTAGCGGGAATACAGATACGCAGTATTTT

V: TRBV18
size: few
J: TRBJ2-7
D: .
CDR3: CASSPPLSSYEQYF
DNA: TGTGCCAGCTCACCACCCCTAAGCTCCTACGAGCAGTACTTC

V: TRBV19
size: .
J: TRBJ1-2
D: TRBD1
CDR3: CASSIGQGGYGYTF
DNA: TGTGCCAGTAGTATAGGACAGGGTGGCTATGGCTACACCTTC

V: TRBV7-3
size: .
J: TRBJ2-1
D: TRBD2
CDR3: CASSPRGLAGRGNEQFF
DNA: TGTGCCAGCAGCCCCAGGGGACTAGCGGGAAGGGGGAATGAGCAGTTCTTC

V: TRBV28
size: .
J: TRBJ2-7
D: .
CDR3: CASSPGTGILRQYF
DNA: TGTGCCAGCAGTCCCGGCACAGGGATCCTAAGGCAGTACTTC

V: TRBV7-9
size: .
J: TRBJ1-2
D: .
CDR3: CASSFPLDARRNYGYTF
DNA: TGTGCCAGCAGCTTTCCGCTCGACGCTCGAAGGAACTATGGCTACACCTTC

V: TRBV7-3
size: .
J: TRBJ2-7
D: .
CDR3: CASVLSKQGSYEQYF
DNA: TGTGCCAGTGTACTTTCGAAACAGGGATCCTACGAGCAGTACTTC